This TCR beta chain was profiled in a study of T cells after yellow fever vaccination (dated by TCRdb to about 2019). Concerning the study at large: Libraries from fractions with low cell numbers were prepared with the SMART-Seq v4 Ultra Low Input RNA kit. To follow T-cell clones before and after primary and booster YFV17D yellow fever vaccination, bulk TCR alpha and beta repertoires were sequenced over time. Two healthy male donors made up the cohort, one aged 18 to 30 years and the other aged 30 to 40 years. Blood was collected at multiple timepoints before and after primary and secondary immunization, and bulk PBMC replicates and cell subsets were isolated.

From cysteine to phenylalanine, the CDR3 is 13 amino acids long. Here the CDR3 DNA is all that survives: 39 bases in frame from base 1. V gives up 3 bases and J gives up 3 bases, and the segment between their germline ends measures 9 bases. From the germline V gene (reference sequence), CDR1 is DFQATT and CDR2 is SNEGSKA. What the treatment or condition label conveys for this sample: live attenuated yellow fever vaccine strain. PBMCs were isolated from peripheral blood using a standard Ficoll-Paque protocol. Dynabeads CD4 and CD8 positive selection kits were used to isolate the CD4 and CD8 T-cell fractions. RNA was extracted with TriZol from bulk PBMCs, CD4 and CD8 fractions, and dextramer-positive and dextramer-negative fractions. This clonotype was counted many times. Its antigen is not yet known. No quality values exist for individual bases; no much larger clone is one base distant. Synthesis of TCR cDNA relied on 5'RACE template switching, a step that introduced a universal primer site along with unique molecular identifiers. cDNA synthesis was primed from both the TCR alpha and TCR beta constant segments. Library amplification involved two PCR steps, and the second step added sample barcodes and sequencing adapters. Sequencing of libraries was done on Illumina HiSeq 2500 (2x100 bp) or NovaSeq (2x150 bp). Concerning the study's data processing: Reads were demultiplexed and collapsed into UMI consensus sequences with MIGEC, and V(D)J alignment was performed with MiXCR. Vaccine-responding clonotypes were identified with edgeR using replicate PBMC samples, with FDR below 0.01 and a log2 fold change above 5 up to day 15 being required. Each bulk clonotype received a CD4 or CD8 identity based on whether the sequenced CD4 or CD8 repertoire contained that clonotype at higher abundance. The public reads were run again by TCRdb, first through fastp at Q25 and then through MiXCR, and only productive beta chains were kept. Under each unique CDR3 protein, matching rows form one entry showing the most common genes and DNA. TCRdb's processing, not the study's, gives the V and J calls here. This sample has 200,000 to 300,000 distinct CDR3 sequences in its table, and 13% of those were observed once. The ten largest clonotypes hold approximately 0.49% of the sample.

Points the paper makes about the study in general: Most clones expanded after primary vaccination were re-detected after the booster (96% of CD4 and roughly 85% of CD8), suggesting broad memory maintenance. The study included only a couple of donors, which limits how far the findings can be generalized. Because abundant contaminating clonotypes from the bulk population could be contained in FACS-sorted repertoires, computational filtering was required. A small share of clonotypes occurred in both CD4 and CD8 compartments, likely arising from convergent recombination. The secondary T-cell response was weaker than the primary response but faster, peaking on day 5 instead of day 15.

The chain employs TRBV20-1 and TRBJ1-5; confidence is insufficient to name the D gene. The TCR comes from a man aged 25 to 40 who received the YFV17D yellow fever vaccine. Sequencing was performed on CD4+ T cells sorted from PBMCs, taken 45 days after the yellow fever booster vaccination. The DNA reads TGCAGTGCTAGTCTCAGGCCCAATCAGCCCCAGCATTTT. Translated, this is CSASLRPNQPQHF.